One sample yielded the 27 T cell receptor beta chains listed below, sequenced in a study of T cell responses to AZD1222 COVID-19 vaccine. TCRdb keeps only in-frame clones here, not all; method: immunoSEQ multiplex PCR. The table lists fewer than 180,000 clones, approximately 94% of them singletons, with roughly 1.2% in the top ten. This sample comprised peripheral blood, obtained on day 0 of AZD1222 vaccination. The receptors shown here come from an adult in good health.

The gene calls are TRBV25-1 and TRBJ1-6, with D unclear. In germline, CDR1 is MGHDK, CDR2 SYGVNS. V dropped 6 bases and J dropped 0 bases, with 6 bases sitting between them. The CDR3 loop spans 14 amino acids. CDR3 region: CASRDHSYNSPLHF. In nucleotides, the CDR3 is TGTGCCAGCAGGGACCACTCCTATAATTCACCCCTCCACTTT.

CDR3 amino acids: CASSAYRGLVGELFF. CDR3 nucleotides: TGTGCCAGCAGCGCCTACAGGGGGCTGGTCGGGGAGCTGTTTTTT. The chain carries TRBV9 and TRBJ2-2; 9 bases fit TRBD1. Per the germline V gene, CDR1 is SGDLS and CDR2 is YYNGEE. The CDR3 covers 15 residues. V gave up 3 bases and J gave up 7 bases; unmatched junction bases: 7. The full variable domain, completed using reference TRBV9 and TRBJ2-2, is DSGVTQTPKHLITATGQRVTLRCSPRSGDLSVYWYQQSLDQGLQFLIQYYNGEERAKGNILERFSAQQFPDLHSELNLSSLELGDSALYFCASSAYRGLVGELFFGEGSRLTVL.

This chain joins TRBV6-1 and TRBJ1-3; possibly TRBD1 for D (5 bases). The V and J ends lost 2 bases and 4 bases respectively, with 12 bases between them. Germline V gene data show CDR1 as MNHNS and CDR2 as SASEGT. CDR3 length equals 15 residues. CDR3 sequence: CASSEFLTAGNTIYF. Written as DNA, the CDR3 is TGTGCCAGCAGTGAATTCCTGACAGCCGGAAACACCATATATTTT.

V is TRBV19 and J is TRBJ2-3; TRBD2 agrees at 7 bases. Germline lookup yields CDR1 LNHDA and CDR2 SQIVND (reference sequence). The junction had 10 bases not matched to a gene; V was cut back by 7 bases and J by 9 bases. The CDR3 totals 13 residues. The CDR3 DNA reads TGTGCCAGTACCCAAGGGGTCGGGGGGACGCAGTATTTT. Its translation is CASTQGVGGTQYF.

The CDR3 DNA reads as TGCGCCAGCAGCCAGCTGCTCAGGGCCACTGAAGCTTTCTTT. This sequence encodes CASSQLLRATEAFF. V and J are TRBV4-1 and TRBJ1-1; tentative D call: TRBD1 (5 bases). Germline V gene lookup returns CDR1 MGHRA and CDR2 YSYEKL. The CDR3 is 14 amino acids. Trimming pared 3 bases from V and 4 bases from J, leaving 12 bases between.

The chain is built from TRBV7-2 and TRBJ1-2; D may be TRBD1 (6 bases). The CDR3 totals 14 residues. Germline values: CDR1 SGHTA, CDR2 FQGNSA. The ends were cut back, 5 bases at V and 4 bases at J, with 14 bases in the middle. For the CDR3, the DNA is TGTGCCAGCAGCGAAGACAGGCTGTCCTATGGCTACACCTTC. Encoded protein: CASSEDRLSYGYTF.

The chain links TRBV2 to TRBJ2-1, with a weak D call TRBD2 (5 bases). The CDR3 extends over 15 amino acids. Trimming left V 2 bases short and J 4 bases short, with 12 bases between. Germline values: CDR1 SNHLY, CDR2 FYNNEI. CDR3 sequence: CASSEFLSGYNEQFF. For the CDR3, the DNA is TGTGCCAGCAGTGAATTTTTGTCGGGATACAATGAGCAGTTCTTC.

This sequence joins TRBV6-1 and TRBJ1-3; D may be TRBD1 (5 bases). The germline gives CDR1 MNHNS, CDR2 SASEGT. The CDR3 is 16 residues long. The V gene lost 4 bases and the J gene lost 2 bases, with 15 bases spanning the gap. The CDR3 DNA is TGTGCCAGCAGTGGCCCCGCAGGGCTCCCTGGAAACACCATATATTTT. Encoded protein: CASSGPAGLPGNTIYF.

The chain employs TRBV7-9 and TRBJ2-7; possible D gene TRBD2, 5 bases. The CDR3 spans 13 residues. Trimming removed 7 bases at V and 0 bases at J, with 10 bases between. Germline CDR1 SEHNR, CDR2 FQNEAQ (reference sequence). The CDR3 nucleotides are TGTGCCAGCATCCTAACTAGCTCCTACGAGCAGTACGTC. Amino acid sequence: CASILTSSYEQYV.

The DNA of the CDR3 is TGTGCCAGCTCACTGGCTACAGGGGCGCTCTACGAGCAGTACGTC. This sequence encodes CASSLATGALYEQYV. The V and J genes are TRBV18 and TRBJ2-7; TRBD1 agrees at 7 bases. The CDR3 consists of 15 residues. Germline V CDR1 and CDR2: KGHSH, LQKENI. The V gene end was trimmed by 4 bases and the J gene end by 3 bases; junction bases not matched to a gene: 9.

This sequence joins TRBV11-2 and TRBJ2-3; no reliable D call. The CDR3 totals 15 residues. Germline CDR1 SGHAT, CDR2 FQNNGV. V was cut by 4 bases and J by 3 bases, with 14 bases left in between. The CDR3 sequence: CASSSPHQGTDTQYF. DNA for the CDR3: TGTGCCAGCAGCTCCCCCCACCAAGGGACAGATACGCAGTATTTT.

This clone was detected a few times. This sequence joins TRBV4-1 and TRBJ1-5, with a weak D call TRBD1 (6 bases). V lost 5 bases to trimming and J lost 2 bases, with 10 bases between them. CDR3 length: 14 amino acids. Germline V gene data show CDR1 as MGHRA and CDR2 as YSYEKL. The CDR3 reads CASSYRTGNQPQHF. DNA for the CDR3: TGCGCCAGCAGCTATCGGACAGGCAATCAGCCCCAGCATTTT.

The chain has TRBV7-3 and TRBJ2-1, with TRBD2 matching 10 bases. V dropped 1 base and J dropped 4; count of bases not matched to a gene: 7. In germline, CDR1 is SGHTA, CDR2 FQGTGA. CDR3 size: 17 residues. The CDR3 spells CASSLNPGTSAYNEQFF. The CDR3 DNA reads as TGTGCCAGCAGCTTAAATCCAGGGACTAGCGCGTACAATGAGCAGTTCTTC.

This chain joins TRBV5-5 and TRBJ1-4; D gene ambiguous. The ends were cut back, 4 bases at V and 0 bases at J, with 10 bases in the middle. This CDR3 has 15 amino acids. Germline CDR1 reads SGHKS; CDR2 reads YYEKEE (reference sequence). As DNA, the CDR3 is TGTGCCAGCAGCGCCCGCATGTCAACTAATGAAAAACTGTTTTTT. Amino acid sequence: CASSARMSTNEKLFF.

This sequence joins TRBV18 and TRBJ1-1, with D perhaps matching TRBD1 (5 bases). V shed 2 bases and J shed 0 bases, with 10 bases lying between them. Germline V gives CDR1 KGHSH, CDR2 LQKENI. The CDR3 is 15 residues long. The CDR3 DNA reads as TGTGCCAGCTCACCAATGGGGGAACTGAACACTGAAGCTTTCTTT. It is translated as CASSPMGELNTEAFF.

This sequence joins TRBV6-5 and TRBJ2-1; D perhaps matches TRBD2 (5 bases). CDR3 length: 16 residues. The germline V gene has CDR1 MNHEY and CDR2 SVGAGI. V was trimmed by 0 bases and J by 6 bases, leaving 15 bases between them. As DNA, the CDR3 is TGTGCCAGCAGTTACTCGGGAGACGCTGCGGGCAATGAGCAGTTCTTC. This gives the protein CASSYSGDAAGNEQFF.

J is TRBJ1-1 and V is TRBV19, with a tentative D call TRBD1 (5 bases). V was cut by 7 bases and J by 3 bases, with 9 bases left in between. Germline loops: CDR1 LNHDA, CDR2 SQIVND (reference sequence). This CDR3 has 12 amino acids. CDR3 region: CASMRGHTEAFF. The DNA for the CDR3 is TGTGCCAGTATGAGGGGCCACACTGAAGCTTTCTTT.

The chain has TRBV14 and TRBJ1-3; D remains ambiguous. Germline V lookup: CDR1 SGHDN, CDR2 FVKESK. Deletions cut 1 base from V and 6 bases from J, with 7 bases between. CDR3 length equals 13 residues. This CDR3 is CASSQAPKNTIYF. The CDR3 DNA reads as TGTGCCAGCAGCCAAGCCCCCAAAAACACCATATATTTT. The full variable domain, with the rest looked up from reference TRBV14 and TRBJ1-3, is EAGVTQFPSHSVIEKGQTVTLRCDPISGHDNLYWYRRVMGKEIKFLLHFVKESKQDESGMPNNRFLAERTGGTYSTLKVQPAELEDSGVYFCASSQAPKNTIYFGEGSWLTVV.

This chain links TRBV5-1 with TRBJ2-5; the D call may be TRBD1 or TRBD2 (9 bases each). From germline, CDR1 is SGHRS and CDR2 YFSETQ. This CDR3 has 15 amino acids. Trimming removed 7 bases from V and 3 bases from J, with 19 bases in between. Here the CDR3 reads CASSAGGTGKETQYF. CDR3 nucleotides: TGCGCCAGCTCCGCGGGGGGGACAGGGAAAGAGACCCAGTACTTC.

V usage is TRBV7-9 and J usage is TRBJ2-7; D tentatively reads TRBD1 or TRBD2 (5 bases each). The germline V gene has CDR1 SEHNR and CDR2 FQNEAQ (reference sequence). The CDR3 spans 14 residues. Trimming removed 5 bases at V and 1 base at J, with 12 bases between. Here the CDR3 reads CASSHGAASYEQYV. As DNA, the CDR3 is TGTGCCAGCAGCCACGGGGCAGCGTCCTACGAGCAGTACGTC.

The gene calls are TRBV12-3 or TRBV12-4 and TRBJ1-5; the D is unclear. The V gene lost 6 bases and the J gene lost 5 bases, with 8 bases spanning the gap. The CDR3 loop spans 12 amino acids. CDR3 protein: CASRTRDQPQHF. The CDR3 DNA reads as TGTGCCAGCAGGACTCGGGATCAGCCCCAGCATTTT.

The chain has TRBV7-9 and TRBJ1-2; no reliable D call. The germline V and J ends were trimmed by 5 bases and 2 bases, with 12 bases remaining between them. The CDR3 is 14 amino acids. Germline assignment: CDR1 SEHNR and CDR2 FQNEAQ (reference sequence). The CDR3 sequence is CASSTTTRNYGYTF. In DNA form, the CDR3 reads TGTGCCAGCAGCACGACGACAAGGAACTATGGCTACACCTTC.

The chain couples TRBV5-1 to TRBJ2-3; 11 bases match TRBD2. Germline V gives CDR1 SGHRS, CDR2 YFSETQ. Trimming removed 1 base from V and 3 bases from J; junction bases left unmatched: 4. This CDR3 contains 16 residues. The CDR3: CASSLRPSGGTDTQYF. For the CDR3, the DNA is TGCGCCAGCAGCTTGCGTCCTAGCGGGGGGACAGATACGCAGTATTTT.

This chain connects TRBV6-2 or TRBV6-3 to TRBJ1-3; D not resolved. CDR1 is MNHEY, CDR2 SVGEGT, per germline. CDR3 length equals 13 residues. V was shortened by 3 bases and J by 4 bases, with 7 bases between the two germline ends. CDR3 coding DNA: TGTGCCAGCAGTTATGTTACGGGAAACACCATATATTTT. It translates to CASSYVTGNTIYF.

The V gene is TRBV3-1 (or the pseudogene TRBV3-2), the J gene TRBJ2-3; 11 nucleotides line up with TRBD2. CDR3 length: 17 residues. With 3 bases clipped from V and 2 bases from J, the junction kept 7 bases outside the gene matches. From germline, CDR1 is LGHDT and CDR2 YNNKEL (reference sequence). The CDR3 protein is CASSHPSGGFYTDTQYF. Here the CDR3 DNA reads TGTGCCAGCAGCCATCCTAGCGGGGGGTTCTACACAGATACGCAGTATTTT.

The chain employs TRBV7-2 and TRBJ2-7; 12 nucleotides agree with TRBD2. Germline V lookup: CDR1 SGHTA, CDR2 FQGNSA. The CDR3 is 14 residues long. J gave up 5 bases and V 1 base, and 0 bases lay outside the gene matches. The CDR3 DNA reads TGTGCCAGCAGCTTAGGACTAGCGGGAGACGAGCAGTACGTC. It yields the protein CASSLGLAGDEQYV.

This chain joins TRBV24-1 and TRBJ2-7; D gene ambiguous. V was clipped by 5 bases and J by 2 bases, with 15 bases between them. This CDR3 region has 15 residues. The germline CDR1 and CDR2 sequences are KGHDR and SFDVKD. The CDR3 loop is CATSAALGGPYEQYV. The CDR3 DNA is TGTGCCACCAGTGCAGCCCTCGGCGGCCCCTACGAGCAGTACGTC.